These T cell receptor beta chains were read from a single sample in a study of cytomegalovirus exposure and HLA in healthy donors. The data were produced by immunoSEQ multiplex PCR, yet TCRdb's version contains in-frame clones alone and is incomplete. The table records some 150,000 clones, 82% of them present only once. The sample consisted of PBMCs. Receptors originate from a woman aged 50 to 60 in good health and CMV-seropositive. CDR3s include the opening cysteine and the closing phenylalanine or tryptophan.

TRBJ2-3	TRBV25-1	CASSASRRGRTDTQYF
TRBJ2-1	TRBV2	CASSPQGGTYNEQFF
TRBJ2-1	TRBV7-2	CASSQWGGMGSYNEQFF
TRBJ2-5	TRBV9	CASSVGASGGVGQETQYF
TRBJ2-7	TRBV29-1	CSARSTASSYEQYF
TRBJ1-1	TRBV29-1	CSVEGASGGSAFF
TRBJ2-7	TRBV4-1	CASSLTGGYEQYF
TRBJ2-5	TRBV12-5	CASGRDLGETQYF
TRBJ1-1	TRBV13	CASSLRGTNTEAFF
TRBJ2-1	TRBV5-4	CASRRRGEVYNEQFF
TRBJ2-2	TRBV7-3	CASSLTGGLNTGELFF
TRBJ1-2	TRBV2	CASSERDRGVSNYGYTF
TRBJ2-2	TRBV9	CASSSSLAGDTGELFF
TRBJ2-1	TRBV25-1	CASSESGAGGQDEQFF
TRBJ1-5	TRBV28	CASSSWWVEGEPQHF
TRBJ2-1	TRBV7-9	CASSLFQGNEQFF
TRBJ2-3	TRBV4-2	CASSQGLVSTDTQYF
TRBJ2-1	TRBV18	CASSPPRRGEDNEQFF
TRBJ1-5	TRBV2	CASSDPAGNQPQHF
TRBJ2-7	TRBV28	CASSFQGFSYEQYF
TRBJ2-5	TRBV6-6	CASSYSPVAGGETQYF
TRBJ1-1	TRBV7-9	CASNQGVADVGEAFF
TRBJ2-3	TRBV5-1	CASSLQGTDTQYF
TRBJ2-2	TRBV4-2	CASSPAGARGENTGELFF
TRBJ2-6	TRBV5-1	CASSLDGNPGANGLTF
TRBJ2-5	TRBV5-1	CASSLTGSQETQYF
TRBJ1-4	TRBV30	CAWSNQGAGEKLFF
TRBJ2-1	TRBV10-3	CAISENLEQFF
TRBJ1-2	TRBV6-4	CASMQGGKESYGYTF